This T cell receptor beta chain is from a study of blood T cell repertoires in COVID-19. About the study: Sources were T cells, B-cell-depleted T cells, or PBMCs; the material itself was cDNA or gDNA.

V was clipped by 3 bases and J by 4 bases; unmatched bases: 11. The CDR3 totals 16 residues. Germline V lookup: CDR1 SGHVS, CDR2 FNYEAQ. The data were produced by immunoSEQ multiplex PCR, yet TCRdb's version contains in-frame clones alone and is incomplete. The sample lists about 260,000 clones; 87% were seen once. The chain uses TRBV7-6 and TRBJ2-7, with 8 bases lining up with TRBD1. The clonotype was recovered from a woman aged 40 to 49 who had recovered from COVID-19. Sequenced input: peripheral blood. CDR3 protein: CASSFLSGTGAYEQYF. In DNA, the CDR3 is TGTGCCAGCAGCTTCCTTTCTGGGACAGGAGCTTACGAGCAGTACTTC.